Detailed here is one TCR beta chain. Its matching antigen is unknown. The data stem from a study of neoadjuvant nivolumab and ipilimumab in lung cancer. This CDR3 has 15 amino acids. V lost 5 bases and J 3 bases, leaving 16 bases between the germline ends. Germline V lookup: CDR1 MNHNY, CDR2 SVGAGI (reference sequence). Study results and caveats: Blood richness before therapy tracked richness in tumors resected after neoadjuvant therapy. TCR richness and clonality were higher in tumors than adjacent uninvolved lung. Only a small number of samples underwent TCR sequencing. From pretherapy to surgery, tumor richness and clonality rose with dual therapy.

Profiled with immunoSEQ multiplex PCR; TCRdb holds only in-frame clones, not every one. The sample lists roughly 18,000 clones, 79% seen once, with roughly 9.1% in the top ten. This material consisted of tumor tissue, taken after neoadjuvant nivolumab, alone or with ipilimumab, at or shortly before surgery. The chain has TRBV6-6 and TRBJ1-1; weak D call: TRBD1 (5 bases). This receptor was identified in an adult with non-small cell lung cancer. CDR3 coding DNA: TGTGCCAGCAGTGTACCAGGGATCGGGGACACTGAAGCTTTCTTT. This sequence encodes CASSVPGIGDTEAFF.